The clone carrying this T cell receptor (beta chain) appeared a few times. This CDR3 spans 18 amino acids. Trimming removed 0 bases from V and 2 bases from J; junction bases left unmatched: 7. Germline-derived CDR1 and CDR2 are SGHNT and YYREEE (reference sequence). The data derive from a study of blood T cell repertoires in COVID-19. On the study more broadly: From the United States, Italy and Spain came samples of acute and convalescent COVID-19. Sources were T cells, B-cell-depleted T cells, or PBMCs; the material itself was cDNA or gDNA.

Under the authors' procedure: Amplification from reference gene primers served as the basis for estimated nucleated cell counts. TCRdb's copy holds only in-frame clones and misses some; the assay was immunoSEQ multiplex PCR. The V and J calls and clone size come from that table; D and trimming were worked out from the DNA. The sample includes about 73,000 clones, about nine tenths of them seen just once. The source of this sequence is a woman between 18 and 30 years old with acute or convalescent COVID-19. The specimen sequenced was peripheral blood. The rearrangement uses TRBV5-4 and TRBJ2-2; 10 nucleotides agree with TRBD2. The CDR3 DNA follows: TGTGCCAGCAGCTTGGCGGGTAGCGGGGGGTATAACACCGGGGAGCTGTTTTTT. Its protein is CASSLAGSGGYNTGELFF.